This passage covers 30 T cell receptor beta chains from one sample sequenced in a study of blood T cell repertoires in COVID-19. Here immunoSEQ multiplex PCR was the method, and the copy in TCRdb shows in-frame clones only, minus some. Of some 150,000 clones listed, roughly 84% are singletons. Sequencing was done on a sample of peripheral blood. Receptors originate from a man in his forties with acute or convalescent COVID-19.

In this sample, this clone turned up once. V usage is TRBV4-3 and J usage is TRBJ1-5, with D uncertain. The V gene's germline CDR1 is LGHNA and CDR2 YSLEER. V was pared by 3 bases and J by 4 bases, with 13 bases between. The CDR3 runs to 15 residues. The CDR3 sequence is CASSQAPGMNQPQHF. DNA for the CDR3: TGCGCCAGCAGCCAGGCCCCGGGAATGAATCAGCCCCAGCATTTT.

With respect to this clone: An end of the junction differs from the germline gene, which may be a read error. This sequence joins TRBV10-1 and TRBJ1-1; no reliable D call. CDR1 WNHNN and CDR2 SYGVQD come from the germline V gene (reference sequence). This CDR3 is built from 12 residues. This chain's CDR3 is CASSDPRGRRPF. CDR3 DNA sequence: TGCGCCAGCAGTGACCCGAGAGGGCGCCGGCCATTT.

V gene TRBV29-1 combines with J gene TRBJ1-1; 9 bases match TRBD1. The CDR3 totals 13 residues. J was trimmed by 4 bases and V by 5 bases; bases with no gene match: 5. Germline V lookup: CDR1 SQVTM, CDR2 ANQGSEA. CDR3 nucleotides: TGCAGCGTTCGTACAGGGGGCATCACTGAAGCTTTCTTT. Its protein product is CSVRTGGITEAFF.

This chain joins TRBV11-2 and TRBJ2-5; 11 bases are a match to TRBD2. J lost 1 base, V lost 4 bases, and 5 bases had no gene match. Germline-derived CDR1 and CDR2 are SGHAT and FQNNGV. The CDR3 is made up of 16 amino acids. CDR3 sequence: CASSSGLAGPQETQYF. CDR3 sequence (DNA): TGTGCCAGCAGCTCCGGACTAGCGGGTCCCCAAGAGACCCAGTACTTC. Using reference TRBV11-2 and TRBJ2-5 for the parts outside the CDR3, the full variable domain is EAGVAQSPRYKIIEKRQSVAFWCNPISGHATLYWYQQILGQGPKLLIQFQNNGVVDDSQLPKDRFSAERLKGVDSTLKIQPAKLEDSAVYLCASSSGLAGPQETQYFGPGTRLLVL.

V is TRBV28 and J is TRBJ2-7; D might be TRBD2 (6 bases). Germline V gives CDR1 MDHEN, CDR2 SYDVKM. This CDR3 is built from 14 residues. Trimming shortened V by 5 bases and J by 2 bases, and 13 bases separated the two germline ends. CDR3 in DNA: TGTGCCAGCAGTATGACCGGGACTGCCTACGAGCAGTACTTC. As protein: CASSMTGTAYEQYF.

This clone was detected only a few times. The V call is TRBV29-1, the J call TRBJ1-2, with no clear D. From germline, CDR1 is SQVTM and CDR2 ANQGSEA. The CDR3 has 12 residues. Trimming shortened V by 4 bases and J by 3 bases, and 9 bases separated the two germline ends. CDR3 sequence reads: CSVAVLYYGYTF. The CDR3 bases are TGCAGCGTTGCCGTACTTTACTATGGCTACACCTTC.

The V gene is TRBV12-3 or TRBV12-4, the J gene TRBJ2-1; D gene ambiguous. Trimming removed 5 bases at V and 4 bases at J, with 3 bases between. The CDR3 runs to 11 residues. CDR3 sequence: CASSEYNEQFF. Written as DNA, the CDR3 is TGTGCCAGCAGTGAGTACAATGAGCAGTTCTTC.

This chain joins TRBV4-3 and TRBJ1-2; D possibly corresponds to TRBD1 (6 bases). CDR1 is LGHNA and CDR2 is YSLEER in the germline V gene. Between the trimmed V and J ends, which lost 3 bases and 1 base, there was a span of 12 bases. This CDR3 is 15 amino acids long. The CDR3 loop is CASSQKPQGNYGYTF. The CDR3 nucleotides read TGCGCCAGCAGCCAGAAGCCACAGGGTAACTATGGCTACACCTTC.

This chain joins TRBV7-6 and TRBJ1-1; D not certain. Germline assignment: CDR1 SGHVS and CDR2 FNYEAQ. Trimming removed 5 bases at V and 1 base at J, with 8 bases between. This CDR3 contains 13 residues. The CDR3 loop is CASSPQWNTEAFF. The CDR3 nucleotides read TGTGCCAGCAGCCCCCAGTGGAACACTGAAGCTTTCTTT.

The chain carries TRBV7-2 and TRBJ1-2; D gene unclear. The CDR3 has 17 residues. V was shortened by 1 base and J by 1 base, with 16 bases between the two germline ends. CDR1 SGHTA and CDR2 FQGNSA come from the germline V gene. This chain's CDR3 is CASSLGAGLIDNYGYTF. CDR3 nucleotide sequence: TGTGCCAGCAGCTTAGGGGCAGGCCTAATTGATAACTATGGCTACACCTTC.

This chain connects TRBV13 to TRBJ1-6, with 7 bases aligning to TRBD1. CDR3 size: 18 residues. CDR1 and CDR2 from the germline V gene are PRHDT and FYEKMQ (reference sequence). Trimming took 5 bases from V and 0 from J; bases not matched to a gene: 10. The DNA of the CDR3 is TGTGCCAGCAGCCGGCGGACAGGAAAAAGCTCCTATAATTCACCCCTCCACTTT. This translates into CASSRRTGKSSYNSPLHF.

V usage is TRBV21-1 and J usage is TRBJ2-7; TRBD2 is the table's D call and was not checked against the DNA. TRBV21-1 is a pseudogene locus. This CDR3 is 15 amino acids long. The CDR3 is CASRRGGSQTYEQYF. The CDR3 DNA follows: TGTGCCAGCAGAAGGGGGGGCAGCCAGACCTACGAGCAGTACTTC.

The CDR3 region is CASHRGYEQYF. CDR3 coding DNA: TGTGCCAGCCACAGGGGCTACGAGCAGTACTTC. V is TRBV28 and J is TRBJ2-7; 7 bases match TRBD1. V trimming: 8 bases; J trimming: 3 bases; junction bases outside the gene matches: 1. There are 11 residues in the CDR3. Germline V CDR1 and CDR2: MDHEN, SYDVKM.

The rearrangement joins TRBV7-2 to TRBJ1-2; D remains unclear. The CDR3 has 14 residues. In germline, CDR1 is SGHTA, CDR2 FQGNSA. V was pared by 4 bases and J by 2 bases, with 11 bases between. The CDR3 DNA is TGTGCCAGCAGCTCTGGACTGATGAACTATGGCTACACCTTC. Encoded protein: CASSSGLMNYGYTF.

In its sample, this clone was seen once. The CDR3 here is CASRLWRQGAEQFF. DNA of the CDR3: TGCGCCAGCAGGCTTTGGCGACAGGGGGCTGAGCAGTTCTTC. The rearrangement joins TRBV5-1 to TRBJ2-1; 10 positions agree with TRBD1. Trimming removed 5 bases from V and 9 bases from J; junction bases left unmatched: 8. Germline-derived CDR1 and CDR2 are SGHRS and YFSETQ. The CDR3 contains 14 residues.

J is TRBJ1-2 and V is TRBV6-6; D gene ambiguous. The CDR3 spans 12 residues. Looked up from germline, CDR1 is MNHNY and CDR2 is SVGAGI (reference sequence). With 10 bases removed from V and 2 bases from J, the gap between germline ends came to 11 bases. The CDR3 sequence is CATSRENYGYTF. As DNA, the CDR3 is TGTGCCACGTCTAGGGAGAACTATGGCTACACCTTC.

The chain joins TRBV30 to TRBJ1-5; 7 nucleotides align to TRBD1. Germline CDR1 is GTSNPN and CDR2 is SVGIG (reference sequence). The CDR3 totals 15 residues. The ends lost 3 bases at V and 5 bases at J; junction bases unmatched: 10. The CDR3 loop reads CAWRIPGDSYQPQHF. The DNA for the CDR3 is TGTGCCTGGAGAATACCGGGGGACAGCTATCAGCCCCAGCATTTT.

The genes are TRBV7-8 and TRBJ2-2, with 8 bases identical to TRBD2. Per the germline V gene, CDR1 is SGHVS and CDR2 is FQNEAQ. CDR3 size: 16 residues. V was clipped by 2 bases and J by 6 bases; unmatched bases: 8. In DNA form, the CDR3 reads TGTGCCAGCAGCTTATTCCGGGGGGGTATCCCCGGGGAGCTGTTTTTT. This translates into CASSLFRGGIPGELFF.

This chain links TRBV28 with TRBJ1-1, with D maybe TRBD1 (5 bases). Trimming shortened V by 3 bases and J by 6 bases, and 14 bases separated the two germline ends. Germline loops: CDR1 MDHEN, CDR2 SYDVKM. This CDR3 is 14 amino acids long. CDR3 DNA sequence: TGTGCCAGCAGTTTGGGGGGGTTCGGCGCTGAAGCTTTCTTT. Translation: CASSLGGFGAEAFF.

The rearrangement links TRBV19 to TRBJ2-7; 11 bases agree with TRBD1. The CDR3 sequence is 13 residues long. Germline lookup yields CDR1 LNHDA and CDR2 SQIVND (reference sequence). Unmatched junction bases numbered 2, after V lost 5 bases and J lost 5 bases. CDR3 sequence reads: CASSGTGGNEQYF. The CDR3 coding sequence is TGTGCCAGTAGTGGGACAGGGGGAAACGAGCAGTACTTC.

In DNA form, the CDR3 reads TGTGCCAGCAGTCCACTAGCGGGGGGGATTTACAATGAGCAGTTCTTC. Translation: CASSPLAGGIYNEQFF. The V and J genes are TRBV2 and TRBJ2-1; 13 bases are a match to TRBD2. V lost 5 bases to trimming and J lost 4 bases; unmatched junction nucleotides: 5. The CDR3 has 16 residues. CDR1 SNHLY and CDR2 FYNNEI come from the germline V gene.

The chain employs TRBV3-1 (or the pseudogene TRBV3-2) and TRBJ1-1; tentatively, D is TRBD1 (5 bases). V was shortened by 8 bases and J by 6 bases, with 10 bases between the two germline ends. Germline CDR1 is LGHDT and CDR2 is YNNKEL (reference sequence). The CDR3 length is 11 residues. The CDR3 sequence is CASVGGAEAFF. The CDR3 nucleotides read TGTGCCAGCGTCGGGGGGGCTGAAGCTTTCTTT.

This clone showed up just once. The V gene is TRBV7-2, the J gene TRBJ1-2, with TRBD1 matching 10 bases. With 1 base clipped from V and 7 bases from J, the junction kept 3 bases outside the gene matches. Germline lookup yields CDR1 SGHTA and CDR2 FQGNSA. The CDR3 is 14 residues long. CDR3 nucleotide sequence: TGTGCCAGCAGCTTAGGGGGACAGGGGATTGGCTACACCTTC. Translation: CASSLGGQGIGYTF.

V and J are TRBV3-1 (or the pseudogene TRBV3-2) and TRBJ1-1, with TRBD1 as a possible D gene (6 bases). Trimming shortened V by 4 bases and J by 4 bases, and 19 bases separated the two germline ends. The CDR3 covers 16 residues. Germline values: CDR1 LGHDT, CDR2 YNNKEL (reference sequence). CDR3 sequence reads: CASSPYWGGATTEAFF. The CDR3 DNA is TGTGCCAGCAGCCCTTATTGGGGGGGGGCGACCACTGAAGCTTTCTTT.

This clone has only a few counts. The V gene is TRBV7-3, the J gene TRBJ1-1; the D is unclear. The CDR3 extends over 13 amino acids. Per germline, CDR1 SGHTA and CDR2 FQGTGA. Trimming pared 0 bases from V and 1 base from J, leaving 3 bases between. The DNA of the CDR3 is TGTGCCAGCAGCTTAACACAGAACACTGAAGCTTTCTTT. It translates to CASSLTQNTEAFF.

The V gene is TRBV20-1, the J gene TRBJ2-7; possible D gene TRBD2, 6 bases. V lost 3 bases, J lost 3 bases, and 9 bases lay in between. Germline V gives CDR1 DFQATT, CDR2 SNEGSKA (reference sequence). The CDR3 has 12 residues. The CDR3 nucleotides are TGCAGTGCTAGTCGGGGGAGCTACGAGCAGTACTTC. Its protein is CSASRGSYEQYF.

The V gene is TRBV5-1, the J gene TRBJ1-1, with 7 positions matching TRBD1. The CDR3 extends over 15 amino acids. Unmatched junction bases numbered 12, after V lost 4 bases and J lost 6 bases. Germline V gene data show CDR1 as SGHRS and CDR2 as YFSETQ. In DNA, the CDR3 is TGCGCCAGCAGCGGTGACGGGACAGCTCACGCTGAAGCTTTCTTT. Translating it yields CASSGDGTAHAEAFF.

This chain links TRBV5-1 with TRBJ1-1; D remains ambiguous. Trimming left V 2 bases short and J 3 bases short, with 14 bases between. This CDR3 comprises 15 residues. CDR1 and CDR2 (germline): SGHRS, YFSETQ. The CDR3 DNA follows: TGCGCCAGCAGCTTTACGGGAGCCGCATACACTGAAGCTTTCTTT. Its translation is CASSFTGAAYTEAFF.

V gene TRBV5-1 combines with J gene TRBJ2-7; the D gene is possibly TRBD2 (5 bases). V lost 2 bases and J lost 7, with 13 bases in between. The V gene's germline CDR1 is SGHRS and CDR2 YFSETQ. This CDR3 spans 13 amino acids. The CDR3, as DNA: TGCGCCAGCAGCTTTGACTCCCCGGGAGAGCAGTACTTC. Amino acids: CASSFDSPGEQYF.

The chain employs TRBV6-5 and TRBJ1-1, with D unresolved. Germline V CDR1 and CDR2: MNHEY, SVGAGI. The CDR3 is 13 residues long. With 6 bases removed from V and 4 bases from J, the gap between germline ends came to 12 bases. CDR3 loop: CASRGPGGTEAFF. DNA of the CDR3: TGTGCCAGCAGAGGACCGGGAGGCACTGAAGCTTTCTTT.